This entry is about one T cell receptor (beta chain). What it binds is unknown. TCR beta library input comprised about 1.9 micrograms of genomic DNA from cryopreserved PBMCs. The data stem from a study of cytotoxic CD8 clonotypes in ibrutinib-treated CLL. CDR1 is MNHNS, CDR2 SASEGT, per germline. The CDR3 totals 16 residues. Trimming removed 3 bases at V and 4 bases at J, with 15 bases between. Using immunoSEQ multiplex PCR, the repertoire was profiled, and TCRdb retains in-frame clones only, with some absent. This table holds around 310,000 clones, roughly 79% found once. General study points: Clonality climbed at ibrutinib response, then dropped toward baseline at progression. The public clonotypes identified were infrequent and showed contraction or stability on treatment.

This sequence joins TRBV6-1 and TRBJ1-4, with a possible D match to TRBD1 (6 bases). The source of this sequence is a human donor with chronic lymphocytic leukemia. The starting material was PBMCs, obtained before ibrutinib treatment. CDR3 sequence (DNA): TGTGCCAGCAGTGACGTCGCAGGGGCCGATAATGAAAAACTGTTTTTT. Its protein is CASSDVAGADNEKLFF.